What follows are 27 T cell receptor beta chains derived from one specimen sequenced in a study of PD-1 blockade in classical Hodgkin lymphoma. Data came from immunoSEQ multiplex PCR; TCRdb stores just in-frame clones and leaves some out. The table shows some 100,000 clones, with about nine tenths occurring only once. Every one of the patients relapsed after autologous stem cell transplantation (brentuximab vedotin exposure was variable). The sequences come from peripheral blood mononuclear cells (PBMCs), collected at baseline. These receptors were collected from a human donor with classical Hodgkin lymphoma.

The chain has TRBV5-1 and TRBJ2-1; 11 bases agree with TRBD2. Germline loops: CDR1 SGHRS, CDR2 YFSETQ. The CDR3 covers 17 residues. The V gene end was trimmed by 0 bases and the J gene end by 6 bases; junction bases not matched to a gene: 8. CDR3 nucleotide sequence: TGCGCCAGCAGCTTGGGGGGTACTAGCGGGAGTTCCAATGAGCAGTTCTTC. It codes for CASSLGGTSGSSNEQFF.

The rearrangement joins TRBV11-2 to TRBJ1-1; TRBD1 agrees at 7 bases. After removal of 4 bases from V and 1 base from J, the junction contained 6 bases not matched to a gene. Germline V gene sequence: CDR1 SGHAT, CDR2 FQNNGV. This CDR3 comprises 15 residues. The CDR3 DNA reads TGTGCCAGCAGCTCAAACAGGGGACGGAACACTGAAGCTTTCTTT. Translating gives CASSSNRGRNTEAFF.

The rearrangement links TRBV5-6 to TRBJ2-6; 7 bases align to TRBD1. Trimming took 3 bases from V and 0 from J; bases not matched to a gene: 9. CDR1 SGHDT and CDR2 YYEEEE come from the germline V gene. CDR3 length: 18 amino acids. The CDR3 loop is CASSSPTGWDSGANVLTF. CDR3 bases: TGTGCCAGCAGCTCTCCGACAGGGTGGGACTCTGGGGCCAACGTCCTGACTTTC. Full variable domain (remainder filled in from reference TRBV5-6 and TRBJ2-6): DAGVTQSPTHLIKTRGQQVTLRCSPKSGHDTVSWYQQALGQGPQFIFQYYEEEERQRGNFPDRFSGHQFPNYSSELNVNALLLGDSALYLCASSSPTGWDSGANVLTFGAGSRLTVL.

V gene TRBV6-6 combines with J gene TRBJ2-4, with D possibly matching TRBD1 (5 bases). Looked up from germline, CDR1 is MNHNY and CDR2 is SVGAGI (reference sequence). V gave up 6 bases and J gave up 5 bases, with 8 bases separating them. The CDR3 totals 12 residues. Here the CDR3 DNA reads TGTGCCAGCAGCGACAGTCAAAACATTCAGTACTTC. Encoded protein: CASSDSQNIQYF.

The chain joins TRBV10-3 to TRBJ2-1; 9 nucleotides match TRBD1. The CDR3 loop spans 15 amino acids. Unmatched junction bases numbered 7, after V lost 3 bases and J lost 7 bases. Germline CDR1 and CDR2: ENHRY and SYGVKD. The CDR3 loop is CAISDGGQGLNEQFF. The CDR3 coding sequence is TGTGCCATCAGTGATGGGGGACAGGGTTTGAATGAGCAGTTCTTC.

This clone came up once. The chain joins TRBV18 to TRBJ2-7; D is uncertain. V was pared by 6 bases and J by 5 bases, with 14 bases between. The CDR3 consists of 13 residues. Germline CDR1 and CDR2: KGHSH and LQKENI. The CDR3 is CASSPITLDEQYF. The CDR3 DNA reads as TGTGCCAGCTCCCCAATCACCCTCGACGAGCAGTACTTC.

The chain has TRBV5-1 and TRBJ2-3; unclear D gene. The V and J ends lost 0 bases and 1 base respectively, with 15 bases between them. The V gene's germline CDR1 is SGHRS and CDR2 YFSETQ. The CDR3 spans 17 residues. CDR3 loop: CASSLVPASPRTDTQYF. The CDR3 region has the DNA TGCGCCAGCAGCTTGGTACCCGCTAGTCCCCGCACAGATACGCAGTATTTT.

This chain links TRBV4-1 with TRBJ1-3; D perhaps matches TRBD1 (5 bases). CDR3 length: 17 residues. Germline V gene data show CDR1 as MGHRA and CDR2 as YSYEKL. Trimming shortened V by 4 bases and J by 5 bases, and 21 bases separated the two germline ends. The CDR3 sequence is CASSPKPGRDGRNTIYF. The CDR3 coding sequence is TGCGCCAGCAGCCCTAAGCCGGGACGGGACGGGAGAAACACCATATATTTT.

This sequence joins TRBV7-9 and TRBJ1-2; TRBD1 might be the D (6 bases). The CDR3 is 14 residues long. V was pared by 2 bases and J by 6 bases, with 13 bases between. The V gene's germline CDR1 is SEHNR and CDR2 FQNEAQ (reference sequence). CDR3 loop: CASSLQGSVNGYTF. The CDR3 DNA sequence: TGTGCCAGCAGCTTACAGGGGTCTGTGAATGGCTACACCTTC. Variable domain in full (rest from reference TRBV7-9 and TRBJ1-2): DTGVSQNPRHKITKRGQNVTFRCDPISEHNRLYWYRQTLGQGPEFLTYFQNEAQLEKSRLLSDRFSAERPKGSFSTLEIQRTEQGDSAMYLCASSLQGSVNGYTFGSGTRLTVV.

This chain connects TRBV28 to TRBJ2-7, with TRBD2 matching 12 bases. Trimming cost V 5 bases and J 6 bases; bases outside gene matches: 8. The CDR3 covers 15 residues. In germline, CDR1 is MDHEN, CDR2 SYDVKM. In DNA form, the CDR3 reads TGTGCCAGCAGTGCGCGACTAGCGGGAGCACCCGAGCAGTACTTC. Protein product: CASSARLAGAPEQYF.

The chain carries TRBV27 and TRBJ2-7, with 7 bases matching TRBD2. This CDR3 has 12 amino acids. The trim removed 6 bases at V and 4 bases at J, leaving 3 bases unmatched. Germline-derived CDR1 and CDR2 are MNHEY and SMNVEV (reference sequence). CDR3 protein: CASRGLFYEQYF. The DNA of the CDR3 is TGTGCCAGCAGGGGACTATTTTACGAGCAGTACTTC.

The chain employs TRBV27 and TRBJ2-7, with 13 positions matching TRBD2. In germline, CDR1 is MNHEY, CDR2 SMNVEV (reference sequence). The V segment lost 4 bases and the J segment 2 bases; nucleotides outside the gene matches: 2. CDR3 length: 15 amino acids. DNA of the CDR3: TGTGCCAGCAGTTCCGGGACTAGCGGGGCCTACGAGCAGTACTTC. Translation: CASSSGTSGAYEQYF.

This chain connects TRBV6-5 to TRBJ1-2; TRBD1 aligns across 8 bases. The CDR3 loop spans 15 amino acids. Germline CDR1 and CDR2: MNHEY and SVGAGI. V gave up 6 bases and J gave up 8 bases; unmatched junction bases: 14. The CDR3 DNA reads TGTGCCAGCAGCCCTCGGGACAGGCCTGTCTTAGGCTACACCTTC. This sequence encodes CASSPRDRPVLGYTF.

V is TRBV4-1 and J is TRBJ2-5; unclear D gene. The germline CDR1 and CDR2 sequences are MGHRA and YSYEKL. The CDR3 spans 15 residues. The V end was cut by 3 bases, the J end by 5 bases, with 16 bases between. The CDR3 sequence: CASSHPTPSVETQYF. The CDR3 bases are TGCGCCAGCAGCCACCCTACCCCATCGGTGGAGACCCAGTACTTC.

The chain carries TRBV16 and TRBJ1-2; D not certain. Germline CDR1 reads KGHSY; CDR2 reads FQNENV. The CDR3 consists of 13 residues. Trimming stripped 2 bases from V and 4 bases from J, with 8 bases between. The CDR3 here is CASSQNPAYGYTF. In DNA, the CDR3 is TGTGCCAGCAGCCAAAACCCAGCCTATGGCTACACCTTC.

In this sample, this clone turned up once. The CDR3 nucleotides read TGTGCCAGCAGAAGGGAAGGGAATCAGCCCCAGCATTTT. Translation gives CASRREGNQPQHF. V gene TRBV2 combines with J gene TRBJ1-5, with unresolved D. Trimming removed 6 bases at V and 4 bases at J, with 10 bases between. This CDR3 contains 13 residues. Germline-derived CDR1 and CDR2 are SNHLY and FYNNEI.

The chain recombines TRBV30 with TRBJ1-2; TRBD1 aligns across 12 bases. Germline V gene lookup returns CDR1 GTSNPN and CDR2 SVGIG (reference sequence). The CDR3 is made up of 16 amino acids. Trimming cost V 3 bases and J 8 bases; bases outside gene matches: 13. In DNA form, the CDR3 reads TGTGCCTGGAGGTCCGGGACAGGGGGCGAGACAGGGGGCTACACCTTC. It codes for CAWRSGTGGETGGYTF.

This chain uses TRBV27 with TRBJ2-5; 12 bases map to TRBD2. This CDR3 region has 14 residues. The germline CDR1 and CDR2 sequences are MNHEY and SMNVEV (reference sequence). V was clipped by 5 bases and J by 5 bases; unmatched bases: 3. CDR3 bases: TGTGCCAGCAGTCACGGACTAGCGGGGGAGACCCAGTACTTC. It yields the protein CASSHGLAGETQYF.

The gene calls are TRBV11-3 and TRBJ2-7; 11 nucleotides line up with TRBD2. The CDR3 covers 16 residues. Germline loops: CDR1 SGHNT, CDR2 YENEEA. V lost 1 base to trimming and J lost 1 base; unmatched junction nucleotides: 3. CDR3 residues: CASSLGTSGLSYEQYF. The CDR3, as DNA: TGTGCCAGCAGCTTAGGGACTAGCGGGTTATCCTACGAGCAGTACTTC.

The V and J genes are TRBV13 and TRBJ2-5, with 11 positions matching TRBD2. The V gene end was trimmed by 2 bases and the J gene end by 4 bases; junction bases not matched to a gene: 6. The V gene's germline CDR1 is PRHDT and CDR2 FYEKMQ (reference sequence). This CDR3 contains 16 residues. CDR3 DNA sequence: TGTGCCAGCAGCTTACGCACTAGCGGGAGCACAGAGACCCAGTACTTC. This gives the protein CASSLRTSGSTETQYF.

The chain joins TRBV7-9 to TRBJ2-7; no reliable D call. V was clipped by 5 bases and J by 4 bases, with 9 bases between them. From germline, CDR1 is SEHNR and CDR2 FQNEAQ (reference sequence). This CDR3 has 12 amino acids. The CDR3 spells CASSPKGYEQYF. The CDR3 nucleotides are TGTGCCAGCAGCCCTAAAGGGTACGAGCAGTACTTC.

The chain employs TRBV10-3 and TRBJ1-5; D remains ambiguous. CDR1 and CDR2 (germline): ENHRY, SYGVKD. The V end was cut by 4 bases, the J end by 7 bases, with 11 bases between. The CDR3 is 13 amino acids. CDR3 amino acids: CAISGGPEQPQHF. CDR3 DNA: TGTGCCATCAGTGGAGGGCCTGAGCAGCCCCAGCATTTT.

V usage is TRBV6-6 and J usage is TRBJ2-7; TRBD2 aligns across 8 bases. Germline V lookup: CDR1 MNHNY, CDR2 SVGAGI (reference sequence). With 2 bases clipped from V and 3 bases from J, the junction kept 6 bases outside the gene matches. CDR3 length equals 15 residues. The CDR3 is CASSYPGGGDYEQYF. The CDR3 region has the DNA TGTGCCAGCAGTTACCCGGGGGGGGGTGACTACGAGCAGTACTTC.

The V gene is TRBV7-9, the J gene TRBJ2-2, with D possibly matching TRBD1 (5 bases). Trimming removed 10 bases from V and 0 bases from J, with 21 bases in between. This CDR3 comprises 17 residues. The germline V gene encodes CDR1 SEHNR and CDR2 FQNEAQ (reference sequence). CDR3 DNA sequence: TGTGCCACCCACGTTGAAGGGGATTTCGCGAACACCGGGGAGCTGTTTTTT. As protein: CATHVEGDFANTGELFF.

In this sample, this clone turned up once. V is TRBV2 and J is TRBJ2-7; TRBD1 matches 8 bases. Germline V CDR1 and CDR2: SNHLY, FYNNEI. J was trimmed by 2 bases and V by 7 bases; bases with no gene match: 7. This CDR3 region has 14 residues. CDR3 sequence (DNA): TGTGCCAGCAAGCTCGACAGGGGTCCCTACGAGCAGTACTTC. Translation: CASKLDRGPYEQYF.

V gene TRBV6-6 combines with J gene TRBJ1-1, with D unclear. V was shortened by 0 bases and J by 4 bases, with 12 bases between the two germline ends. The CDR3 spans 15 residues. Germline-derived CDR1 and CDR2 are MNHNY and SVGAGI (reference sequence). The CDR3 here is CASSYSMNGPTEAFF. The CDR3 region has the DNA TGTGCCAGCAGTTACTCCATGAACGGTCCCACTGAAGCTTTCTTT.

The chain employs TRBV19 and TRBJ2-7; 7 bases map to TRBD1. The CDR3 consists of 14 residues. The trim removed 6 bases at V and 2 bases at J, leaving 7 bases unmatched. Germline lookup yields CDR1 LNHDA and CDR2 SQIVND (reference sequence). The CDR3 region is CASRTTGTAYEQYF. The DNA of the CDR3 is TGTGCCAGTAGAACGACCGGGACAGCCTACGAGCAGTACTTC.